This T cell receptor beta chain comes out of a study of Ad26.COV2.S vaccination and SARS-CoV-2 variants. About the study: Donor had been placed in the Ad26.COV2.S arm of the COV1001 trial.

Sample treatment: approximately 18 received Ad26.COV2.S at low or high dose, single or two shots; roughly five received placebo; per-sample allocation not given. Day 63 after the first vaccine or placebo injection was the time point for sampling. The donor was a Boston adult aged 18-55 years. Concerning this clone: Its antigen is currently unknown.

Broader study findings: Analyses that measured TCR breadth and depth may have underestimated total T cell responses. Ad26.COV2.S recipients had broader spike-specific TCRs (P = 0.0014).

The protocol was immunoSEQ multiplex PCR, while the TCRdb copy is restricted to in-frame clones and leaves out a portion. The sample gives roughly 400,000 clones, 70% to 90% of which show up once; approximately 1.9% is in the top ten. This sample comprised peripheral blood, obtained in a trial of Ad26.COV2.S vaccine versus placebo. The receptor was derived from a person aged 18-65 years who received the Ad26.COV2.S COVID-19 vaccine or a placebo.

CDR3 DNA sequence: TGTGCCAGCTTCGAGGGAGGGCCGGGCACAGATACGCAGTATTTT. Protein product: CASFEGGPGTDTQYF. The chain employs TRBV28 and TRBJ2-3, with 7 bases identical to TRBD2. The CDR3 has 15 amino acids. Germline V gene sequence: CDR1 MDHEN, CDR2 SYDVKM. V lost 8 bases, J lost 1 base, and 9 bases stayed unmatched. The full variable domain, completed using reference TRBV28 and TRBJ2-3, is DVKVTQSSRYLVKRTGEKVFLECVQDMDHENMFWYRQDPGLGLRLIYFSYDVKMKEKGDIPEGYSVSREKKERFSLILESASTNQTSMYLCASFEGGPGTDTQYFGPGTRLTVL.